Below, 6 T cell receptor beta chains from the same sample are listed, as sequenced in a study of CD8+ T cells in alopecia areata. Reverse transcription of extracted RNA yielded cDNA, which provided the sequencing template. Sequencing was performed with immunoSEQ multiplex PCR; in TCRdb, only in-frame clones are kept and a portion is missing. The data contain about 210,000 clones, approximately 40% of them seen just once; the ten biggest clones take up 2% to 3%. Treatment meaning: oral pan-JAK inhibitor, 5-10 mg twice daily. The input for sequencing was CD4+ T cells sorted from blood, taken at approximately week 36, from a patient treated with tofacitinib. The receptors here all came from a human donor with alopecia areata.

This clone was observed many times. The rearrangement joins TRBV7-8 to TRBJ2-3; D ambiguous. Germline V gene sequence: CDR1 SGHVS, CDR2 FQNEAQ. The CDR3 is 12 amino acids. Trimming stripped 6 bases from V and 5 bases from J, with 9 bases between. Written as DNA, the CDR3 is TGTGCCAGCAGTCGGGCCGGAGATACGCAGTATTTT. It specifies CASSRAGDTQYF.

This clone was detected once. V gene TRBV4-2 combines with J gene TRBJ2-1; D possibly corresponds to TRBD2 (6 bases). Germline CDR1 reads LGHNA; CDR2 reads YNFKEQ. V gave up 0 bases and J gave up 0 bases, with 9 bases separating them. The length of the CDR3 is 16 residues. The CDR3 reads CASSQEAGSSYNEQFF. The CDR3 DNA reads TGTGCCAGCAGCCAAGAGGCGGGGAGCTCCTACAATGAGCAGTTCTTC.

This clone was seen more than once but under ten times. The V and J genes are TRBV29-1 and TRBJ2-1; possibly TRBD2 for D (6 bases). Germline-derived CDR1 and CDR2 are SQVTM and ANQGSEA. The CDR3 consists of 13 residues. Trimming stripped 6 bases from V and 3 bases from J, with 12 bases between. The DNA of the CDR3 is TGCAGCGTCACACGGGAGCTCTACAATGAGCAGTTCTTC. This codes for CSVTRELYNEQFF.

CDR3 bases: TGTGCCAGCAGTTTTGCGGGAATTCGGGAAAACATTCAGTACTTC. Amino acids: CASSFAGIRENIQYF. V is TRBV11-1 and J is TRBJ2-4; a weak D match, TRBD2 (6 bases). Germline CDR1 and CDR2: SGHAT and FQDESV (reference sequence). This CDR3 is 15 amino acids long. V dropped 6 bases and J dropped 5 bases, with 17 bases sitting between them.

As concerns this clone: Within the sample, other DNA sequences also encode this same CDR3. The chain recombines TRBV30 with TRBJ2-7, with 7 bases identical to TRBD1. This CDR3 region has 12 residues. The V gene end was trimmed by 0 bases and the J gene end by 4 bases; junction bases not matched to a gene: 0. Germline V gene lookup returns CDR1 GTSNPN and CDR2 SVGIG (reference sequence). CDR3 nucleotide sequence: TGTGCCTGGAGTGTACAGGGGTACGAGCAGTACTTC. Its translation is CAWSVQGYEQYF.

This sequence joins TRBV2 and TRBJ2-7; TRBD1 is a possible D gene (5 bases). Trimming pared 5 bases from V and 13 bases from J, leaving 15 bases between. Looked up from germline, CDR1 is SNHLY and CDR2 is FYNNEI. The CDR3 runs 11 residues. In nucleotides, the CDR3 is TGTGCCAGCAGTCCCCGAGACAGTGGCTACTTC. Encoded protein: CASSPRDSGYF.